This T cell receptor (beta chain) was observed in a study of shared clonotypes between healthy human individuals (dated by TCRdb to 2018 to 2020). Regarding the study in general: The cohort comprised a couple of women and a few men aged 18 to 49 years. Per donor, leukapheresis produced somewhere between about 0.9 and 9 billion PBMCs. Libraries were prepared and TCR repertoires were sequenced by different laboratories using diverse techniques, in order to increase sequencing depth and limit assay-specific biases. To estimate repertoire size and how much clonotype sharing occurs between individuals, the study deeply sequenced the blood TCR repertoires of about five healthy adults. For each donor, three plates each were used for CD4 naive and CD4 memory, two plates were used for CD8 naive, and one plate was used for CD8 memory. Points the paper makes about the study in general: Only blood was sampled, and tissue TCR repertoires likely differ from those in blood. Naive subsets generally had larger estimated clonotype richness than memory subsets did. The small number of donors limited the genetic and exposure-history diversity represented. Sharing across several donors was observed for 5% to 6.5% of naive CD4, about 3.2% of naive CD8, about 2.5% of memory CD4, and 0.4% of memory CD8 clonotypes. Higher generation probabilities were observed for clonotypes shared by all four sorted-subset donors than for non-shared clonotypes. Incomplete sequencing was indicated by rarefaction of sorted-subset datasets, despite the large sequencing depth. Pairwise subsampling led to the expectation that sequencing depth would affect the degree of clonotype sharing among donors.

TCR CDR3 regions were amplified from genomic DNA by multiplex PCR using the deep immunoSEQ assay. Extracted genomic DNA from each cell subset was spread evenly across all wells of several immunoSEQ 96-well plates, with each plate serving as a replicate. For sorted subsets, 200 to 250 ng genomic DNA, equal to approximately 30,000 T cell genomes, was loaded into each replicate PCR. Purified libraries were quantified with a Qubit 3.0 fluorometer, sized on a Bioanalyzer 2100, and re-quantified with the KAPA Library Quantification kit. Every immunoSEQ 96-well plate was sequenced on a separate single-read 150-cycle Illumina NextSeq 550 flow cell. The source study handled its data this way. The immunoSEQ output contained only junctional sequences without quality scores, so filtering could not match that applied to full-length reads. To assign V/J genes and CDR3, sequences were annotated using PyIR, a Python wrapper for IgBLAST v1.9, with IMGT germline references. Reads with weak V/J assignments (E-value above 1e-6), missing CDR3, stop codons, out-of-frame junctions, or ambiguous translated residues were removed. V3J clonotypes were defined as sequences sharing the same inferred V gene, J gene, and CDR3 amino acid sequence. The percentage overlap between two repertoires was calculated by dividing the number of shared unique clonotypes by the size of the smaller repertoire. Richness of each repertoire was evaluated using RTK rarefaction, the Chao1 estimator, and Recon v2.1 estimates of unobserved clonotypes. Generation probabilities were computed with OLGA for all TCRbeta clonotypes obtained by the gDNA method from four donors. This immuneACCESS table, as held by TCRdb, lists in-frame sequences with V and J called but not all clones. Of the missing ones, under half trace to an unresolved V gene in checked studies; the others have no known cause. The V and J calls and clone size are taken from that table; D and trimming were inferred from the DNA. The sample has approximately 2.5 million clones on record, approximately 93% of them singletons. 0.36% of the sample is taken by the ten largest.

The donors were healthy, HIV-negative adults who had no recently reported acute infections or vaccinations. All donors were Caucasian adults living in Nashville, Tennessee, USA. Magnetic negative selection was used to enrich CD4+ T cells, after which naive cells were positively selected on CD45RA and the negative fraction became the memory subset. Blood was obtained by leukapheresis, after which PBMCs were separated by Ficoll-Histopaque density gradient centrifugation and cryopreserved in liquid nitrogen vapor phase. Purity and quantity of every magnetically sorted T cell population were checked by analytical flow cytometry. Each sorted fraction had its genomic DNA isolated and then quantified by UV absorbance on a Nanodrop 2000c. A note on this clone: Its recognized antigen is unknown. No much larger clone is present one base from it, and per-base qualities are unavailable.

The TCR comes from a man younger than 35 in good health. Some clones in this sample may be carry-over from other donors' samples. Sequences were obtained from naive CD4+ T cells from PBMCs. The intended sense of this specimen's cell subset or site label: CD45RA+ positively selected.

The DNA sequence reads TGTGCCAGCCGATCCTTAGGCCGGCAGTTCTTC. The translation is CASRSLGRQFF. The chain is made from TRBV6-6 and TRBJ2-1; the D gene is unclear. Trimming removed 8 bases from V and 12 bases from J, leaving 14 bases between the germline ends. CDR1 and CDR2 are read off the germline V gene (reference sequence) as MNHNY and SVGAGI. The CDR3 numbers 11 residues from cysteine through phenylalanine. Of all the DNA, just the CDR3 is kept, 33 bases in frame from base 1.